This T cell receptor (beta chain) was documented in a study of T cells in Graves' hyperthyroidism and ophthalmopathy. Germline-derived CDR1 and CDR2 are SNHLY and FYNNEI. V lost 0 bases and J lost 6; bases outside the gene matches: 1. The CDR3 runs 14 residues. Hyperthyroidism in the patients, aged 18 to 65, was newly diagnosed and under 2 months in duration. PBMCs were collected from an approximately 10 ml volume of fresh peripheral blood. This clonotype has a count of ten or more. It was RNA transcripts that yielded the amplified TCR beta CDR3 regions. Researchers ran a first-round RT-PCR on the TCR CDR3 using the HTBI primer set. TCRdb reprocessed the multiplex PCR reads with MiXCR, giving one entry per CDR3 protein. The sample holds approximately 640,000 distinct CDR3 sequences, 17% seen once.

Sequenced: blood. The genes are TRBV2 and TRBJ2-7; 11 bases map to TRBD1. The clonotype comes from a man aged 45-60 years with Graves' hyperthyroidism. CDR3 loop: CASSEAGTGGEQYF. CDR3 in DNA: TGTGCCAGCAGTGAAGCGGGGACAGGGGGCGAGCAGTACTTC.